A single sample gave rise to the 14 T cell receptor beta chains below, sequenced in a study of cytomegalovirus exposure and HLA in healthy donors. It was with 60 Vbeta and 13 Jbeta primers that the PCR ran. Measured with immunoSEQ multiplex PCR; TCRdb has only the in-frame clones, and not every one. Of 200,000 to 250,000 clones listed, about 88% are singletons. Sequencing was done on a sample of PBMCs. The receptors were sampled from a girl between 2 and 10 years old in good health and CMV-seronegative.

The V and J genes are TRBV5-1 and TRBJ2-5; TRBD1 might be the D (7 bases). CDR3 length: 14 amino acids. Germline V gene lookup returns CDR1 SGHRS and CDR2 YFSETQ. Trimming stripped 4 bases from V and 1 base from J, with 11 bases between. DNA of the CDR3: TGCGCCAGCAGCCGGGGGACAGCCCAAGAGACCCAGTACTTC. Protein sequence: CASSRGTAQETQYF.

This chain joins TRBV6-1 and TRBJ1-2; 7 bases match TRBD1. V shed 7 bases and J 12 bases; nucleotides not matched to a gene: 20. The CDR3 contains 15 residues. Germline CDR1 MNHNS, CDR2 SASEGT. The CDR3 DNA follows: TGTGCCAGCAACCAGTCCCCTCGGGACAGATTTTGGGACACCTTC. Translation: CASNQSPRDRFWDTF.

V and J are TRBV4-1 and TRBJ2-5, with D hard to call. CDR1 is MGHRA, CDR2 YSYEKL, per germline. V gave up 4 bases and J gave up 1 base, with 19 bases separating them. The length of the CDR3 is 17 residues. For the CDR3, the DNA is TGCGCCAGCAGCCGATCAAGAGCGTCCTGGATCCAAGAGACCCAGTACTTC. Translated, it gives CASSRSRASWIQETQYF.

The V call is TRBV7-7, the J call TRBJ2-1; TRBD2 matches at 8 bases. Germline-derived CDR1 and CDR2 are SSHAT and FNYEAQ (reference sequence). The CDR3 has 13 amino acids. The trim removed 5 bases at V and 13 bases at J, leaving 10 bases unmatched. CDR3 sequence: CASSILSGGAQFF. CDR3 nucleotides: TGTGCCAGCAGCATCCTTTCCGGGGGGGCCCAGTTCTTC.

A word on this clone: At one of its ends the junction is not consistent with the germline gene, which may arise from a read error. The chain carries TRBV10-3 and TRBJ2-4; tentative D call: TRBD2 (5 bases). The CDR3 loop spans 13 amino acids. CDR1 and CDR2 from the germline V gene are ENHRY and SYGVKD. The CDR3 region is CTISDYDKNIQYF. DNA for the CDR3: TGTACCATCAGTGACTATGACAAAAACATTCAGTACTTC.

The rearrangement uses TRBV2 and TRBJ1-1; D may be TRBD1 (5 bases). This CDR3 is built from 13 residues. CDR1 SNHLY and CDR2 FYNNEI come from the germline V gene. Trimming stripped 0 bases from V and 5 bases from J, with 7 bases between. The CDR3: CASSEAGLTEAFF. In DNA, the CDR3 is TGTGCCAGCAGTGAAGCGGGACTGACTGAAGCTTTCTTT.

The gene calls are TRBV30 and TRBJ2-7; 7 bases fit TRBD2. This CDR3 has 12 amino acids. Losses at the gene ends were 2 bases for V and 5 bases for J; bases not matched to a gene: 3. Germline V gene lookup returns CDR1 GTSNPN and CDR2 SVGIG (reference sequence). The CDR3 DNA sequence: TGTGCCTGGAGTAGCGGGACCAACGAGCAGTACTTC. It is translated as CAWSSGTNEQYF.

J is TRBJ1-4 and V is TRBV6-5; the D is unclear. Trimming left V 7 bases short and J 4 bases short, with 16 bases between. The length of the CDR3 is 15 residues. The germline V gene has CDR1 MNHEY and CDR2 SVGAGI. The CDR3 sequence is CASILRTGINEKLFF. CDR3 in DNA: TGTGCCAGCATCTTAAGGACCGGGATTAATGAAAAACTGTTTTTT.

This chain connects TRBV10-3 to TRBJ2-3; D is ambiguous. The CDR3 is 14 residues long. Germline V gene lookup returns CDR1 ENHRY and CDR2 SYGVKD. Between the trimmed V and J ends, which lost 4 bases and 6 bases, there was a span of 14 bases. CDR3 DNA: TGTGCCATCAGTGGCGGCCTAGTAAGCGATACGCAGTATTTT. Protein sequence: CAISGGLVSDTQYF.

This clone was counted a single time. CDR3 sequence (DNA): TGTGCCAGTAGTATCTTTAGTCAGGGTGGGGAGACCCAGTACTTC. It is translated as CASSIFSQGGETQYF. The chain carries TRBV19 and TRBJ2-5; D is possibly TRBD1 (5 bases). Germline V gives CDR1 LNHDA, CDR2 SQIVND (reference sequence). Trimming removed 3 bases at V and 5 bases at J, with 16 bases between. The CDR3 contains 15 residues. The whole variable domain, filled in from reference TRBV19 and TRBJ2-5, reads DGGITQSPKYLFRKEGQNVTLSCEQNLNHDAMYWYRQDPGQGLRLIYYSQIVNDFQKGDIAEGYSVSREKKESFPLTVTSAQKNPTAFYLCASSIFSQGGETQYFGPGTRLLVL.

The chain joins TRBV11-3 to TRBJ1-3; no reliable D call. In germline, CDR1 is SGHNT, CDR2 YENEEA. The ends were cut back, 0 bases at V and 4 bases at J, with 4 bases in the middle. The CDR3 is made up of 13 amino acids. The chain's CDR3 is CASSLDLGNTIYF. CDR3 DNA: TGTGCCAGCAGCTTAGATCTGGGAAACACCATATATTTT.

The V and J genes are TRBV12-5 and TRBJ1-1; weak D call: TRBD1 (5 bases). With 6 bases removed from V and 1 base from J, the gap between germline ends came to 9 bases. CDR1 and CDR2 (germline): LGHNT, FRNRAP. The CDR3 has 13 residues. CDR3 bases: TGTGCTAGTGGGCTCACAGGGAACACTGAAGCTTTCTTT. Protein: CASGLTGNTEAFF.

The chain carries TRBV2 and TRBJ1-5; 9 bases map to TRBD1. Germline CDR1 and CDR2: SNHLY and FYNNEI. CDR3 size: 15 residues. The V and J ends lost 6 bases and 1 base, in that order; junction bases with no gene match: 4. CDR3 sequence: CASRLDRGSNQPQHF. DNA for the CDR3: TGTGCCAGCAGGCTGGACAGGGGAAGCAATCAGCCCCAGCATTTT.

The V and J genes are TRBV14 and TRBJ1-5; D uncertain. V was shortened by 0 bases and J by 7 bases, with 10 bases between the two germline ends. The germline gives CDR1 SGHDN, CDR2 FVKESK. The length of the CDR3 is 14 residues. In nucleotides, the CDR3 is TGTGCCAGCAGCCAAGACGGTTATGAGCAGCCCCAGCATTTT. Residues: CASSQDGYEQPQHF.